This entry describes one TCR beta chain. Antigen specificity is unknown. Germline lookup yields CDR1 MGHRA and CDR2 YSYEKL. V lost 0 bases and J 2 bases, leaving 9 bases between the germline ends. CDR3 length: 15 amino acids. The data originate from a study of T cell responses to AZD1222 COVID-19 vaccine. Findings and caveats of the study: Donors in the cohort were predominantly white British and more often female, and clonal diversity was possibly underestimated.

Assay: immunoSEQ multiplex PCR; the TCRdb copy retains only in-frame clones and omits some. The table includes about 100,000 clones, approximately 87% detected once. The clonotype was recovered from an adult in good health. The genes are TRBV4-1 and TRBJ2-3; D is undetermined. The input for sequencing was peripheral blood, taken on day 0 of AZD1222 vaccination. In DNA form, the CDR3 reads TGCGCCAGCAGCCAAGAGCATTACCTCACAGATACGCAGTATTTT. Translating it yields CASSQEHYLTDTQYF.